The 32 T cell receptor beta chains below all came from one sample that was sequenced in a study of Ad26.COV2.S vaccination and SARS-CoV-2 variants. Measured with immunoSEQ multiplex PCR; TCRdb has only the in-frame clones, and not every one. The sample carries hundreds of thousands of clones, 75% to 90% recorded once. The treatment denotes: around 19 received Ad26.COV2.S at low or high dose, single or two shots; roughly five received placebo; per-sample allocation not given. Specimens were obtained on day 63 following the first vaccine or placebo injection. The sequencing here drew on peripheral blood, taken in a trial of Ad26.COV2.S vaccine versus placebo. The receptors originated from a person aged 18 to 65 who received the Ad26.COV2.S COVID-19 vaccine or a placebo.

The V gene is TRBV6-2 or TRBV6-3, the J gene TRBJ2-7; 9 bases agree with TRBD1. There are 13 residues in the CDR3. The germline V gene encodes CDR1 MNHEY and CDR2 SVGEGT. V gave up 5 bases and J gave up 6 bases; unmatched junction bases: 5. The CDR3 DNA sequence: TGTGCCAGCAGTGACGGGACAGGGCGCGAGCAGTACTTC. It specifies CASSDGTGREQYF.

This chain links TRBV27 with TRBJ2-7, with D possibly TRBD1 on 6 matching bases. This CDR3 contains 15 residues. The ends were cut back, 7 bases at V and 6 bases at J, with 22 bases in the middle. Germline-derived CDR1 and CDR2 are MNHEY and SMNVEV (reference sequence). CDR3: CASTSTGSGEGEQYF. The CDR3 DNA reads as TGTGCCAGCACCTCAACAGGGTCTGGGGAAGGCGAGCAGTACTTC.

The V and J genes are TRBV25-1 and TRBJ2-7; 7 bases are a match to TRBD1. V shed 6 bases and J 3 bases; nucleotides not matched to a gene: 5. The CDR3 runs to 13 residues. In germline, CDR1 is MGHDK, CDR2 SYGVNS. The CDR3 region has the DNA TGTGCCAGCAGACAACAGGGGAGCTACGAGCAGTACTTC. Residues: CASRQQGSYEQYF.

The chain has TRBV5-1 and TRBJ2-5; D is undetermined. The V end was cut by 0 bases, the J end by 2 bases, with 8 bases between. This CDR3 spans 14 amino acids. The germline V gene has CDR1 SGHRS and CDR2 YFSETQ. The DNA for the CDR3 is TGCGCCAGCAGCTTGGACAGAAGGCAAGAGACCCAGTACTTC. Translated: CASSLDRRQETQYF.

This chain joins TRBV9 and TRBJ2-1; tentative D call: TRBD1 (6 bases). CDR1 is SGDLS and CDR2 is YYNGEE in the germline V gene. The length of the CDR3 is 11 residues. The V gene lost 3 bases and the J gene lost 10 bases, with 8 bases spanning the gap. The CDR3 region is CASSAGTEQFF. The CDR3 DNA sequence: TGTGCCAGCAGCGCTGGGACAGAGCAGTTCTTC.

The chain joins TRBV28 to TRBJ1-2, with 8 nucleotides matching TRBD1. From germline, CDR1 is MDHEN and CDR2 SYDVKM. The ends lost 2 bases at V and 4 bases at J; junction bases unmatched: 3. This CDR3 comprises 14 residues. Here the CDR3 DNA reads TGTGCCAGCAGTTTACAGGGGGCAGGCTATGGCTACACCTTC. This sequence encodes CASSLQGAGYGYTF.

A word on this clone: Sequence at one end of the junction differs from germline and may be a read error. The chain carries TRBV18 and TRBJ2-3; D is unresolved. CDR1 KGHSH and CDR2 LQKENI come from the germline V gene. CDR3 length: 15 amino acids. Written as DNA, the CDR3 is TGTGCCAGCTCCCCACGAAATAAAGCCACAGATACGCAGTATTTT. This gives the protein CASSPRNKATDTQYF. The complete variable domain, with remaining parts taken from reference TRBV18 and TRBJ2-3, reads NAGVMQNPRHLVRRRGQEARLRCSPMKGHSHVYWYRQLPEEGLKFMVYLQKENIIDESGMPKERFSAEFPKEGPSILRIQQVVRGDSAAYFCASSPRNKATDTQYFGPGTRLTVL.

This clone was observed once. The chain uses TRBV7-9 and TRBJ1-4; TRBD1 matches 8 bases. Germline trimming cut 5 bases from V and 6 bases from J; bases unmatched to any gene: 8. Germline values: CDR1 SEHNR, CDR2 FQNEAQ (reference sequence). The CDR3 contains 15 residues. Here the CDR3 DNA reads TGTGCCAGCAGCCCAGCAGGGGGCGCAGATGAAAAACTGTTTTTT. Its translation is CASSPAGGADEKLFF. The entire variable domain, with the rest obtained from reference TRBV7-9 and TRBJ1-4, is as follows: DTGVSQNPRHKITKRGQNVTFRCDPISEHNRLYWYRQTLGQGPEFLTYFQNEAQLEKSRLLSDRFSAERPKGSFSTLEIQRTEQGDSAMYLCASSPAGGADEKLFFGSGTQLSVL.

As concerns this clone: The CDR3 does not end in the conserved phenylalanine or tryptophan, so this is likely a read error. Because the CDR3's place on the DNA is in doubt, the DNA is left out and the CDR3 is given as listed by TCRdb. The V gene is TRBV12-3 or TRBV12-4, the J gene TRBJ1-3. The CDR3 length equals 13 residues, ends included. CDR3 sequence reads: CASSSGEGPTRAI.

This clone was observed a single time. CDR3 sequence reads: CASRRQGDEQFF. As DNA, the CDR3 is TGTGCCAGCAGGCGACAGGGCGATGAGCAGTTCTTC. The V call is TRBV7-9, the J call TRBJ2-1; 7 nucleotides line up with TRBD1. The length of the CDR3 is 12 residues. Germline V CDR1 and CDR2: SEHNR, FQNEAQ (reference sequence). V dropped 6 bases and J dropped 8; count of bases not matched to a gene: 4.

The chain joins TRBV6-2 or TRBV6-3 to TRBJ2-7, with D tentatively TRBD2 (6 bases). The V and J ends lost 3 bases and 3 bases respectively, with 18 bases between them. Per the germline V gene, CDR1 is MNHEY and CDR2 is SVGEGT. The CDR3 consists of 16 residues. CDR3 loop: CASSYVMRGLVYEQYF. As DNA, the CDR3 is TGTGCCAGCAGTTATGTGATGCGGGGATTGGTCTACGAGCAGTACTTC.

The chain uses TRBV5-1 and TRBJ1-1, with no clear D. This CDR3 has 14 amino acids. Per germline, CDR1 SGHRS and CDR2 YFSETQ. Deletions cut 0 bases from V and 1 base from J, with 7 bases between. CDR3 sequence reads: CASSLDPRNTEAFF. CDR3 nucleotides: TGCGCCAGCAGCTTGGACCCACGGAACACTGAAGCTTTCTTT.

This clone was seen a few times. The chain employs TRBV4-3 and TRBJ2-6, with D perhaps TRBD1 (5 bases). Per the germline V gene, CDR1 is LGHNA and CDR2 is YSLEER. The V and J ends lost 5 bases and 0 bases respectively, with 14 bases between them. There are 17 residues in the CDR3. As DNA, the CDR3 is TGCGCCAGCAGCGCCGACAGCGTAAACTCTGGGGCCAACGTCCTGACTTTC. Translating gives CASSADSVNSGANVLTF.

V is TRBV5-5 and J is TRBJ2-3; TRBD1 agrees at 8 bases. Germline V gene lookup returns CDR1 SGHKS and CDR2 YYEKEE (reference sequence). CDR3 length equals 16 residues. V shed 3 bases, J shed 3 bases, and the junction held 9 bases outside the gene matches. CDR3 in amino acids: CASSSTDRVGTDTQYF. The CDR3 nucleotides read TGTGCCAGCAGCTCGACGGACAGGGTTGGTACAGATACGCAGTATTTT.

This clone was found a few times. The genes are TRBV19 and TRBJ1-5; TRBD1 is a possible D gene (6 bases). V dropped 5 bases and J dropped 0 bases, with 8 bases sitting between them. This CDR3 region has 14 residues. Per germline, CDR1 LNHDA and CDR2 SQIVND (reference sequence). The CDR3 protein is CASSAGASNQPQHF. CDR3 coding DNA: TGTGCCAGTAGTGCAGGGGCTAGCAATCAGCCCCAGCATTTT.

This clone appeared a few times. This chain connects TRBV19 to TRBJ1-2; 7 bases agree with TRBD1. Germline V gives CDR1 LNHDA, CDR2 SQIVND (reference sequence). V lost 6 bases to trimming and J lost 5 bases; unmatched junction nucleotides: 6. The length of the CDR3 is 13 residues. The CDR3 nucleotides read TGTGCCAGTAGCGCGGGACAGCGTTATGGCTACACCTTC. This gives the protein CASSAGQRYGYTF.

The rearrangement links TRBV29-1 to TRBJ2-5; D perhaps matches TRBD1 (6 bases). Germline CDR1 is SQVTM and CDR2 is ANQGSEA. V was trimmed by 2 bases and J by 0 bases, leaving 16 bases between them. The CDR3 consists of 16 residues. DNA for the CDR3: TGCAGCGTTGAAAGGTGGGACACAAGTAACCAAGAGACCCAGTACTTC. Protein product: CSVERWDTSNQETQYF.

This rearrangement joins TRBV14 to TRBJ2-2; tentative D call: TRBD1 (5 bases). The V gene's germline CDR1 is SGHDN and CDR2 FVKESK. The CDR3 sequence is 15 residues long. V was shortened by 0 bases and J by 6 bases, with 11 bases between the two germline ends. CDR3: CASSQEKEGAGELFF. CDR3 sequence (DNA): TGTGCCAGCAGCCAAGAGAAAGAAGGGGCCGGGGAGCTGTTTTTT.

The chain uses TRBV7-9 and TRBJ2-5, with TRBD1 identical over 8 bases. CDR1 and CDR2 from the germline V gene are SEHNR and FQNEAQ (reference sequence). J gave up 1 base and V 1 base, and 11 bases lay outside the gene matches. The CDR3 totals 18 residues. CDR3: CASSLVTRDRSFQETQYF. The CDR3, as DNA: TGTGCCAGCAGCTTAGTGACCCGGGACAGGTCTTTCCAAGAGACCCAGTACTTC.

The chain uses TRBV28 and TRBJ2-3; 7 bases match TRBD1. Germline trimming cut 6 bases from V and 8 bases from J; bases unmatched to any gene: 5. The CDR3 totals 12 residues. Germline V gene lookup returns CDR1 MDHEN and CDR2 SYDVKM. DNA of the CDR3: TGTGCCAGCAGAGCTTCAGGGGGTACGCAGTATTTT. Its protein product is CASRASGGTQYF.

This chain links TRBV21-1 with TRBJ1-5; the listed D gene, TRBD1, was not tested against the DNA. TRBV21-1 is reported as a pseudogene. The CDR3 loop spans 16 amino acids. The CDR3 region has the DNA TGTGCCAGCAGCAAAGCTTGGCAGGGGGGTTTTCAGCCCCAGCATTTT. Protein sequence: CASSKAWQGGFQPQHF.

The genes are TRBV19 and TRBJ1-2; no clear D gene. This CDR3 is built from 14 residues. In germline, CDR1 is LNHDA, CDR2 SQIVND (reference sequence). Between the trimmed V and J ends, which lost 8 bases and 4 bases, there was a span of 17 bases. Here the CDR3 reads CASPAGLVGYGYTF. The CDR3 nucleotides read TGTGCCAGTCCGGCGGGCTTGGTTGGCTATGGCTACACCTTC.

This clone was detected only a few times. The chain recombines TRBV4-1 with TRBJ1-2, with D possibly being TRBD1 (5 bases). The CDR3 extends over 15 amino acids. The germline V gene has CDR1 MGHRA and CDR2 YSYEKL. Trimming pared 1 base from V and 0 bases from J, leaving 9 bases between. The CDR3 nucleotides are TGCGCCAGCAGCCAAGCCGAGGGGACTAACTATGGCTACACCTTC. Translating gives CASSQAEGTNYGYTF.

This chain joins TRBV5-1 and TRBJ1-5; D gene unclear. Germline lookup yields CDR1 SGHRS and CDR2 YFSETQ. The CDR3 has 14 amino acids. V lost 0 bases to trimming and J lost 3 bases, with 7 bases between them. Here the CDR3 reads CASSLDPDNQPQHF. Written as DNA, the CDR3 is TGCGCCAGCAGCTTGGATCCAGACAATCAGCCCCAGCATTTT.

CDR3 region: CASSPGQGRFLSYEQYF. The CDR3 nucleotides are TGTGCCAGCAGCCCTGGGCAGGGGCGCTTCCTCTCCTACGAGCAGTACTTC. This chain links TRBV11-2 with TRBJ2-7, with a tentative D call TRBD1 (6 bases). This CDR3 has 17 residues. The germline gives CDR1 SGHAT, CDR2 FQNNGV. Deletions cut 5 bases from V and 0 bases from J, with 20 bases between.

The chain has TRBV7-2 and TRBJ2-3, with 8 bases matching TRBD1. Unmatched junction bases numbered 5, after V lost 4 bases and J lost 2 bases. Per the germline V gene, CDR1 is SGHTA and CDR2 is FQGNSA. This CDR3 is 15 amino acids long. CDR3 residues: CASSSPGQDTDTQYF. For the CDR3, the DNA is TGTGCCAGCAGCTCACCGGGACAGGACACAGATACGCAGTATTTT.

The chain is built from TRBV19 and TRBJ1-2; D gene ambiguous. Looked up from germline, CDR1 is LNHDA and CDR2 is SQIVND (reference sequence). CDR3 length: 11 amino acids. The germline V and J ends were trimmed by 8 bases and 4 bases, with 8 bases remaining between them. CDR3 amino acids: CASFDGYGYTF. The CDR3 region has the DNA TGTGCCAGTTTCGATGGCTATGGCTACACCTTC.

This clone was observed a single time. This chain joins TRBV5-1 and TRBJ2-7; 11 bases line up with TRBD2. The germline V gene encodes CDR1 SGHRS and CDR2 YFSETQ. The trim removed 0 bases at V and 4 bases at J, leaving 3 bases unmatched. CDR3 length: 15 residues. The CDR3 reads CASSLEASGRYEQYF. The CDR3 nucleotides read TGCGCCAGCAGCTTGGAGGCTAGCGGGAGGTACGAGCAGTACTTC.

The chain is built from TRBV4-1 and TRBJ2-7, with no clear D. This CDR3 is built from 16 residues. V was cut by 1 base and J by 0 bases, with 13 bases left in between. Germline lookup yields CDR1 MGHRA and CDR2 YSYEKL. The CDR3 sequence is CASSQGPHGSSYEQYF. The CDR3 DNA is TGCGCCAGCAGCCAAGGTCCGCACGGTAGCTCCTACGAGCAGTACTTC.

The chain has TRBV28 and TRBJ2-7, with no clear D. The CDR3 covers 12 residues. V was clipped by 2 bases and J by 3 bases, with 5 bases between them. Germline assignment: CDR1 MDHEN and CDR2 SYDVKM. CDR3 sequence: CASSLTGYEQYF. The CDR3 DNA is TGTGCCAGCAGTTTAACTGGCTACGAGCAGTACTTC. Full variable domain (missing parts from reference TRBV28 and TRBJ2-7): DVKVTQSSRYLVKRTGEKVFLECVQDMDHENMFWYRQDPGLGLRLIYFSYDVKMKEKGDIPEGYSVSREKKERFSLILESASTNQTSMYLCASSLTGYEQYFGPGTRLTVT.

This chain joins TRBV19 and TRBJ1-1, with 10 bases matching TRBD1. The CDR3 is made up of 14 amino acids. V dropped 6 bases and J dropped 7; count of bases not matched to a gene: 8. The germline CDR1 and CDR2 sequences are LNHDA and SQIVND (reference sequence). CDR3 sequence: CASRNDRGLIEAFF. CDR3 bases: TGTGCCAGTAGGAATGACAGGGGGCTGATTGAAGCTTTCTTT.

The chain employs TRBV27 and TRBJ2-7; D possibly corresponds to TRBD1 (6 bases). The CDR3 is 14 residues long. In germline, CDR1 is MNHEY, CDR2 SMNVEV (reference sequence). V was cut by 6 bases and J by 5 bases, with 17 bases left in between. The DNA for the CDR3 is TGTGCCAGCAGCTCCCGTCGAAACAGGGACGAGCAGTACTTC. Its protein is CASSSRRNRDEQYF.